Described below is a single T cell receptor beta chain sequence and its context. No antigen is known for it. Profiled with immunoSEQ multiplex PCR; TCRdb holds only in-frame clones, not every one. The sample includes approximately 90,000 clones, 88% of them seen just once. This CDR3 region has 15 residues. Germline lookup yields CDR1 MNHEY and CDR2 SMNVEV (reference sequence). The V and J ends lost 4 bases and 4 bases, in that order; junction bases with no gene match: 6. The sample belongs to a study of identifying expanded T cells in peripheral blood. Broader study findings: Clone count variance between two-week samples rose with total template count.

The clonotype originates from a person aged 18 to 75 in good health. The material sequenced was blood. The gene calls are TRBV27 and TRBJ1-3, with 8 nucleotides matching TRBD1. The CDR3 region has the DNA TGTGCCAGCAGTTCAGAAACAGGGGGAGGAAACACCATATATTTT. Translating gives CASSSETGGGNTIYF.